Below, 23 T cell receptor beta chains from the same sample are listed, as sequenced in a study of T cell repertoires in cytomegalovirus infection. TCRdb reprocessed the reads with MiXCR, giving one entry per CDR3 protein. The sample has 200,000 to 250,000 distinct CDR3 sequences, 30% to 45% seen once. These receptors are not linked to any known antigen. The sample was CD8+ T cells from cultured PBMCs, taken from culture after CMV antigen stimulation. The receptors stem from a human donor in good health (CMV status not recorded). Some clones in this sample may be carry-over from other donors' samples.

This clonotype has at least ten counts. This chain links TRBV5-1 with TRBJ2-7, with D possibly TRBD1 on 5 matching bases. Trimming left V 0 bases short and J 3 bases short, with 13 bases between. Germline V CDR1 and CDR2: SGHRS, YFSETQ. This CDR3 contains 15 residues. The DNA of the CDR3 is TGCGCCAGCAGCTTGGTCCAGGGTGTCTACTACGAGCAGTACTTC. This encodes CASSLVQGVYYEQYF.

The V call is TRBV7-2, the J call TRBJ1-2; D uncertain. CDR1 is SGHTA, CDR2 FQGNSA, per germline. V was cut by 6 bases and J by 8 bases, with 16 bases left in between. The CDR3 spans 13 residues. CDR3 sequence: CASRLPYLGGYTF. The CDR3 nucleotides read TGTGCCAGCAGGTTACCGTACTTGGGCGGCTACACCTTC.

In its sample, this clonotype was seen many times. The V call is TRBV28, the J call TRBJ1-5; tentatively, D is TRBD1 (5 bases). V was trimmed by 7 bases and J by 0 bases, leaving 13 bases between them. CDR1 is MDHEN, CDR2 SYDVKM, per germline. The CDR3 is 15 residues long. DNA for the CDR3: TGTGCCAGCAACTCGGCCGACAGTAGCAATCAGCCCCAGCATTTT. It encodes CASNSADSSNQPQHF. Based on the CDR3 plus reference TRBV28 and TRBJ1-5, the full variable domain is DVKVTQSSRYLVKRTGEKVFLECVQDMDHENMFWYRQDPGLGLRLIYFSYDVKMKEKGDIPEGYSVSREKKERFSLILESASTNQTSMYLCASNSADSSNQPQHFGDGTRLSIL.

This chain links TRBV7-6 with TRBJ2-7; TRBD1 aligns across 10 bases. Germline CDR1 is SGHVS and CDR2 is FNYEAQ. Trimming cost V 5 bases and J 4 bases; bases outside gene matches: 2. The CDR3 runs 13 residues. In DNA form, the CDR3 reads TGTGCCAGCAGCACGGGACAGGGGTACGAGCAGTACTTC. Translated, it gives CASSTGQGYEQYF.

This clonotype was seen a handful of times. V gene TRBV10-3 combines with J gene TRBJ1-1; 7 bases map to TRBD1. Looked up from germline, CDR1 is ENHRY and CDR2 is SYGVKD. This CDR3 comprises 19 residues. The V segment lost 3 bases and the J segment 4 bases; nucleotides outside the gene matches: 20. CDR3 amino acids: CAISDRQGSVSLSGTEAFF. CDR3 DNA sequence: TGTGCCATCAGTGACAGACAGGGATCGGTTAGTTTGAGCGGCACTGAAGCTTTCTTT.

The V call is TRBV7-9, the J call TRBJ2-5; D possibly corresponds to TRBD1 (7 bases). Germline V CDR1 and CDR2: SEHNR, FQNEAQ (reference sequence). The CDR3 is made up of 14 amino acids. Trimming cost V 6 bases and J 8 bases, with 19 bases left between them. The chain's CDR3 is CASRGGQASDTQYF. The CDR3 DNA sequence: TGTGCCAGCAGGGGAGGACAGGCCTCGGATACCCAGTACTTC.

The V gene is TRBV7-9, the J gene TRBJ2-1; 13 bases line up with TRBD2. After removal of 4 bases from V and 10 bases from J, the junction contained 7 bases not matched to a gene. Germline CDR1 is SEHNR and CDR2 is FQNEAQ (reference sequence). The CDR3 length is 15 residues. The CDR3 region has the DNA TGTGCCAGCAGCTGGGGAGGGACTAGCGGGGACGAGCAGTTCTTC. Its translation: CASSWGGTSGDEQFF.

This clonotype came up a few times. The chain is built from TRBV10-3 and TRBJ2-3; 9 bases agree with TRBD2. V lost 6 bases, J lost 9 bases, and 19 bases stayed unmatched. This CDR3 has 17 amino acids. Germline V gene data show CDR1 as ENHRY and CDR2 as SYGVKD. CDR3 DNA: TGTGCCATCAGCGCCGGGAATTGGGCGGGGGGGCAGAAGACGCAGTATTTT. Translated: CAISAGNWAGGQKTQYF.

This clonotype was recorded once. CDR3 loop: CASSEAMAGADTQYF. CDR3 DNA: TGTGCCAGCAGTGAAGCAATGGCGGGCGCAGATACGCAGTATTTT. The chain carries TRBV6-1 and TRBJ2-3; a weak D match, TRBD2 (5 bases). Germline V gene data show CDR1 as MNHNS and CDR2 as SASEGT. V was trimmed by 0 bases and J by 4 bases, leaving 11 bases between them. CDR3 length: 15 residues.

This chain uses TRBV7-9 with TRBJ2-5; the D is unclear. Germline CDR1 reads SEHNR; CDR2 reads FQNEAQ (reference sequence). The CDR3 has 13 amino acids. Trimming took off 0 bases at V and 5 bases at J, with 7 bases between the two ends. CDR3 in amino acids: CASSLAGSETQYF. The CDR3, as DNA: TGTGCCAGCAGCTTAGCCGGGTCGGAGACCCAGTACTTC.

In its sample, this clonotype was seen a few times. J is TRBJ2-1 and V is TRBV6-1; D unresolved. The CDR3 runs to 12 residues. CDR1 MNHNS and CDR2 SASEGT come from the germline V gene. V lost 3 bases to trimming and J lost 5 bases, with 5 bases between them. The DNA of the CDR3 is TGTGCCAGCAGTGATTATCACAATGAGCAGTTCTTC. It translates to CASSDYHNEQFF.

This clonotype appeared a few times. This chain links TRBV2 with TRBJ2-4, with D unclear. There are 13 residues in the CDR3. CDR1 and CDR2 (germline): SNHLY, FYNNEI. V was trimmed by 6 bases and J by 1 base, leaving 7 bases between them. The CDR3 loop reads CASRERAKNIQYF. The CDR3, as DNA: TGTGCCAGCAGAGAGAGGGCCAAAAACATTCAGTACTTC.

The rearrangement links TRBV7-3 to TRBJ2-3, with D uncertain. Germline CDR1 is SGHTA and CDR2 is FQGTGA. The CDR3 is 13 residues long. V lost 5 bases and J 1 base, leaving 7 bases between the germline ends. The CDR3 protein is CASSKWGTDTQYF. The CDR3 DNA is TGTGCCAGCAGCAAATGGGGCACAGATACGCAGTATTTT.

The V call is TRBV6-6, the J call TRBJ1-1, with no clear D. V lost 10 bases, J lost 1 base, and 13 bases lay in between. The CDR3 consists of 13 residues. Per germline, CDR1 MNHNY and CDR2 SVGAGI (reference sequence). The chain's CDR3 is CATARQANTEAFF. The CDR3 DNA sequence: TGTGCCACCGCCAGACAAGCGAACACTGAAGCTTTCTTT.

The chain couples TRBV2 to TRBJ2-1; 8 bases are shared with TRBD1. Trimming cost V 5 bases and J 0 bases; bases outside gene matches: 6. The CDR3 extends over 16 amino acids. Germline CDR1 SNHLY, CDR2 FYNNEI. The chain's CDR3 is CASSPGTGPSYNEQFF. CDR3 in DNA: TGTGCCAGCAGTCCCGGGACAGGCCCCTCCTACAATGAGCAGTTCTTC.

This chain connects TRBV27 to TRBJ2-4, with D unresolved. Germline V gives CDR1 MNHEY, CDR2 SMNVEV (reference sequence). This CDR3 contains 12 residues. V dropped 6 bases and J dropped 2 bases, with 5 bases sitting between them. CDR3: CASSRPKNIQYF. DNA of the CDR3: TGTGCCAGCAGCCGCCCCAAAAACATTCAGTACTTC.

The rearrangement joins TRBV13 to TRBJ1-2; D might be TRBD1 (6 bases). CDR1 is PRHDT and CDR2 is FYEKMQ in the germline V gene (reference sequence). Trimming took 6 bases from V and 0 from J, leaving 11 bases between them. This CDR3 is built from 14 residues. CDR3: CASSSRGANYGYTF. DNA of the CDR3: TGTGCCAGCAGTTCCAGGGGTGCTAACTATGGCTACACCTTC. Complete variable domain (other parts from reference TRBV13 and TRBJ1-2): AAGVIQSPRHLIKEKRETATLKCYPIPRHDTVYWYQQGPGQDPQFLISFYEKMQSDKGSIPDRFSAQQFSDYHSELNMSSLELGDSALYFCASSSRGANYGYTFGSGTRLTVV.

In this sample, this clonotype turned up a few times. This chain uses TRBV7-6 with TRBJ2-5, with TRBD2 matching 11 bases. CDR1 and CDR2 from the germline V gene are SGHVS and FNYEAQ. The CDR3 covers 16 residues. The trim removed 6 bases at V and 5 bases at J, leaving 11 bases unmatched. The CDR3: CASRVIAGGRTETQYF. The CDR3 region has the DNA TGTGCCAGCAGAGTAATAGCGGGAGGGCGCACGGAGACCCAGTACTTC.

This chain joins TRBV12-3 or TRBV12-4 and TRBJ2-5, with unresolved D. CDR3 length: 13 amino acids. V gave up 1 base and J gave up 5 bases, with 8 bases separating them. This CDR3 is CASSLVVYETQYF. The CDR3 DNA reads TGTGCCAGCAGTTTAGTGGTTTATGAGACCCAGTACTTC.

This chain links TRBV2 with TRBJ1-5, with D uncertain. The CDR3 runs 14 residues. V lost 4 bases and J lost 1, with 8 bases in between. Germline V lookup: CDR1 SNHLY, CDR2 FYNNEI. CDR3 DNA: TGTGCCAGCAGTGCCGGGGAGAGCAATCAGCCCCAGCATTTT. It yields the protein CASSAGESNQPQHF.

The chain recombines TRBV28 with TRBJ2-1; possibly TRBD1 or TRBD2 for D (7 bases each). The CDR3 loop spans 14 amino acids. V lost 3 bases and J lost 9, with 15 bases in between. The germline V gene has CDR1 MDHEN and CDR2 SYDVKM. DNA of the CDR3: TGTGCCAGCAGTTTGGCAGGGGGGGGTACTGAGCAGTTCTTC. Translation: CASSLAGGGTEQFF.

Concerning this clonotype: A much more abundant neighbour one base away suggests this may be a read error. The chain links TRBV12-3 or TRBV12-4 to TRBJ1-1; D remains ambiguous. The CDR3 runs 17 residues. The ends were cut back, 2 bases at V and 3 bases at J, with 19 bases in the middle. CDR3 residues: CASSLSPVKGSDTEAFF. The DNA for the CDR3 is TGTGCCAGCAGTTTATCGCCCGTGAAGGGTTCGGACACTGAAGCTTTCTTT.

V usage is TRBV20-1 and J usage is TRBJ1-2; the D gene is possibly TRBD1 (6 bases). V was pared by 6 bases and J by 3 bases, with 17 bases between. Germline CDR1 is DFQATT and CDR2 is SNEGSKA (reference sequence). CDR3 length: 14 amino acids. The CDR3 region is CSAPVDRQDYGYTF. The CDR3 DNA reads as TGCAGTGCCCCGGTCGACAGGCAGGACTATGGCTACACCTTC.